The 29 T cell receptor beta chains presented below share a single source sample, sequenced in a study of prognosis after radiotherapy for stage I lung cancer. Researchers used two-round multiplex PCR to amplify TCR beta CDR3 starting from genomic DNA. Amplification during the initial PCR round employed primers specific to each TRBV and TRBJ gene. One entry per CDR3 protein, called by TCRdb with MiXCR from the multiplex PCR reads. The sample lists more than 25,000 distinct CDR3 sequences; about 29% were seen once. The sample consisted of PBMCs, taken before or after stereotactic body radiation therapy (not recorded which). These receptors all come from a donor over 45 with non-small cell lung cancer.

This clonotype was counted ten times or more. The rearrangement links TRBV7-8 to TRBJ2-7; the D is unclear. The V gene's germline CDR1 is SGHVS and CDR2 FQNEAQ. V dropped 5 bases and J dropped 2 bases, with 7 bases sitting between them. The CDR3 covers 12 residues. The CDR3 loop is CASSAITYEQYF. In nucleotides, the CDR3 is TGTGCCAGCAGCGCCATCACCTACGAGCAGTACTTC.

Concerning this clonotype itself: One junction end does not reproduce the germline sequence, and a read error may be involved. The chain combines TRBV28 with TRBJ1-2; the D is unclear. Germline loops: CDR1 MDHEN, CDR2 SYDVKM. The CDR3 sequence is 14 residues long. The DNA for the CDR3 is TGTGCCAACAGTTTTGGGCATGCTAACTATGGCTACACCTTC. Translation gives CANSFGHANYGYTF.

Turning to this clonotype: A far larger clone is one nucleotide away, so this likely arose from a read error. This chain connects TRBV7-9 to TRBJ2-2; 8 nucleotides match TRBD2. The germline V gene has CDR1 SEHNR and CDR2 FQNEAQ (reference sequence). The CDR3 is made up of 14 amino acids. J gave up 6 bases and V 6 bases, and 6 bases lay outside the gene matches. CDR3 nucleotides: TGTGCCAGCAGGGAGGGACTAGACTCCGGGGAGCTGTTTTTT. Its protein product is CASREGLDSGELFF. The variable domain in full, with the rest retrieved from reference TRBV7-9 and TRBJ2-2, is DTGVSQNPRHKITKRGQNVTFRCDPISEHNRLYWYRQTLGQGPEFLTYFQNEAQLEKSRLLSDRFSAERPKGSFSTLEIQRTEQGDSAMYLCASREGLDSGELFFGEGSRLTVL.

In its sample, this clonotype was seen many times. DNA of the CDR3: TGTGCCAGCAGCTCGAAACAGGGATCTGGAAACACCATATATTTT. Protein product: CASSSKQGSGNTIYF. The chain employs TRBV5-4 and TRBJ1-3; TRBD1 might be the D (6 bases). The CDR3 has 15 amino acids. The germline gives CDR1 SGHNT, CDR2 YYREEE (reference sequence). V dropped 3 bases and J dropped 1 base, with 11 bases sitting between them.

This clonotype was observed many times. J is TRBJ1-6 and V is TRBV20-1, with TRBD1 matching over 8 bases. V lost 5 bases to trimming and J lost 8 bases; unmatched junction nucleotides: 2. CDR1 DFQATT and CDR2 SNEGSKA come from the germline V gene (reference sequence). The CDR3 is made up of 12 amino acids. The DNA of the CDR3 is TGCAGTGCTCGGGACAGGCATTCACCCCTCCACTTT. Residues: CSARDRHSPLHF.

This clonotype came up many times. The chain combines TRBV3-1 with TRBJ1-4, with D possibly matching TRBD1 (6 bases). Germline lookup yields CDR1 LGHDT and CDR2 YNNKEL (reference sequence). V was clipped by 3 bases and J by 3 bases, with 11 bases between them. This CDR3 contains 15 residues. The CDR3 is CASSHLRGPNEKLFF. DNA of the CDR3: TGTGCCAGCAGCCACCTCAGGGGTCCTAATGAAAAACTGTTTTTT.

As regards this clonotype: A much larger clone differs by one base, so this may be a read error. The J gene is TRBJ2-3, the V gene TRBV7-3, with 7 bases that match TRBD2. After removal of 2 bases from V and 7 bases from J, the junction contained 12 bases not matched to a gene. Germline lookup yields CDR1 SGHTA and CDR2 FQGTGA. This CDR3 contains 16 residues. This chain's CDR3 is CASSLLGGGTAYTQYF. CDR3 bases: TGTGCCAGCAGCTTATTGGGGGGAGGGACTGCATATACGCAGTATTTT.

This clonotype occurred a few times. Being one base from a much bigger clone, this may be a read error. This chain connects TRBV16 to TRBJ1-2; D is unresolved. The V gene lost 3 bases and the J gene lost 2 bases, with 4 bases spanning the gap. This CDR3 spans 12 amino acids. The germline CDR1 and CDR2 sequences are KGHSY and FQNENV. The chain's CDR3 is CASSQSNYGYTF. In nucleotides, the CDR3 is TGTGCCAGCAGCCAGTCCAACTATGGCTACACCTTC.

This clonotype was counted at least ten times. The CDR3 reads CSAPDPSGRRDTQYF. The CDR3 coding sequence is TGCAGTGCTCCTGACCCTAGCGGGAGAAGAGATACGCAGTATTTT. The chain recombines TRBV20-1 with TRBJ2-3; TRBD2 aligns across 10 bases. J was trimmed by 5 bases and V by 5 bases; bases with no gene match: 10. CDR3 length: 15 amino acids. From germline, CDR1 is DFQATT and CDR2 SNEGSKA (reference sequence).

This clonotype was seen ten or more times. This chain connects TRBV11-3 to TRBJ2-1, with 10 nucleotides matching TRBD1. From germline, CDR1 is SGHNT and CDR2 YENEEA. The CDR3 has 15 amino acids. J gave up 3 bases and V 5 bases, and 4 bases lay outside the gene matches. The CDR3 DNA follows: TGTGCCAGCAGCCGCCGGGACAGGGGCTACAATGAGCAGTTCTTC. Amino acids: CASSRRDRGYNEQFF.

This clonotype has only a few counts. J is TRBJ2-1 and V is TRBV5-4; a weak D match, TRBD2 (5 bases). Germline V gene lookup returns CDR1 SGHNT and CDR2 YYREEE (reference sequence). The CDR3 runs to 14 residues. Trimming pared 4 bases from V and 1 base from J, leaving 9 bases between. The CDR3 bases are TGTGCCAGCAGCCCGGGGAGTTCCTACAATGAGCAGTTCTTC. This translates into CASSPGSSYNEQFF.

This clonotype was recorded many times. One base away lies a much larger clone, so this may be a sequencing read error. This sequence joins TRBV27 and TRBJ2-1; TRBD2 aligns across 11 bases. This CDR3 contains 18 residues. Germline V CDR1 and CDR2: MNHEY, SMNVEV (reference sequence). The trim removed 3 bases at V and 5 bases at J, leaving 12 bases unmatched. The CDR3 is CASSFSVSGRAPHNEQFF. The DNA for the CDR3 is TGTGCCAGCAGTTTTTCCGTTAGCGGGAGGGCCCCCCACAATGAGCAGTTCTTC.

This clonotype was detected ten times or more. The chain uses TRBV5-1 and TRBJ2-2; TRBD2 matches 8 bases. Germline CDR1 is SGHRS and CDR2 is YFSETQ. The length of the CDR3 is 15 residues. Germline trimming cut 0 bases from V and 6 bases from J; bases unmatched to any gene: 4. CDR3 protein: CASSLGLAGAGELFF. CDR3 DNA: TGCGCCAGCAGCTTGGGCCTAGCGGGCGCCGGGGAGCTGTTTTTT.

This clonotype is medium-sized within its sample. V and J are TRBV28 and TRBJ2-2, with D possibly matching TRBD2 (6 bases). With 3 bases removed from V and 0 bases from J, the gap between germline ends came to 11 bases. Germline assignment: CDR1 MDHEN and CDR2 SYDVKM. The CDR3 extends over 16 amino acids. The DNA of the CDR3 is TGTGCCAGCAGTTTGGCGGGGCCGGCGAACACCGGGGAGCTGTTTTTT. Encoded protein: CASSLAGPANTGELFF.

The CDR3, as DNA: TGTGCCAGCAGTTGGGGGTGCCCCAACACCGGGGAGCTGTTTTTT. Amino acid sequence: CASSWGCPNTGELFF. V is TRBV12-3 or TRBV12-4 and J is TRBJ2-2; D might be TRBD1 or TRBD2, each matching 5 bases. The CDR3 loop spans 15 amino acids. Trimming removed 4 bases from V and 2 bases from J, with 11 bases in between.

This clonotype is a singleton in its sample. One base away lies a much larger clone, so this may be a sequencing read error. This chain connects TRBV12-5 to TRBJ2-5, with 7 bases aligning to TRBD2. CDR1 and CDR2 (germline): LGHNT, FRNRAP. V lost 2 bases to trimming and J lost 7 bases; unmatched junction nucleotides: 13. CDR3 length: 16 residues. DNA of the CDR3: TGTGCTAGTGGTTTGCTCCTAGAGGGAGGGTCCGGGACCCAGTACTTC. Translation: CASGLLLEGGSGTQYF.

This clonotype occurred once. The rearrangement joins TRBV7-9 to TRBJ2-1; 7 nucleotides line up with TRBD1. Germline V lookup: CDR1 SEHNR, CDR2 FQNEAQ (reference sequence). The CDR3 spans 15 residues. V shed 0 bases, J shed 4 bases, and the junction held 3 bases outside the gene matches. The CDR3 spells CASSLAPGGYNEQFF. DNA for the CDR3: TGTGCCAGCAGCTTAGCGCCAGGGGGTTACAATGAGCAGTTCTTC.

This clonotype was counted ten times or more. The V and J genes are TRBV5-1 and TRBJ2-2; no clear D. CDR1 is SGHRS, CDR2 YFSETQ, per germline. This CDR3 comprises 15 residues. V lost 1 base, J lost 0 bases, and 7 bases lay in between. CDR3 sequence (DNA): TGCGCCAGCAGCTTGTCCGGGTCGAACACCGGGGAGCTGTTTTTT. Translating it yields CASSLSGSNTGELFF.

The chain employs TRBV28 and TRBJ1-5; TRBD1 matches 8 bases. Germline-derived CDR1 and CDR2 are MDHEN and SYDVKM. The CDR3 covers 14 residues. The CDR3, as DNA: TGTGCAAACAGGGGGGGGGGACAAAATCAGCCCCAGCATTTT. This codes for CANRGGGQNQPQHF.

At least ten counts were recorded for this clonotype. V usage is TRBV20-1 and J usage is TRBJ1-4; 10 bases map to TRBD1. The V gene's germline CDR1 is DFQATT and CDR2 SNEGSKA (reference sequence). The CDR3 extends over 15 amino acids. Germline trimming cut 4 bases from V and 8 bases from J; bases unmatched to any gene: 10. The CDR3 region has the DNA TGCAGTGCTAACCCCACCGGGACAGGGGCCGAAAAACTGTTTTTT. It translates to CSANPTGTGAEKLFF.

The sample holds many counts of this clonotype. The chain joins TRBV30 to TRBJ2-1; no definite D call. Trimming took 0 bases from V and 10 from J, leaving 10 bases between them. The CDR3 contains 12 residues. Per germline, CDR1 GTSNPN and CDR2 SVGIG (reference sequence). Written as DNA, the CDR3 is TGTGCCTGGAGTGTATCCCTGCAGGAGCAGTTCTTC. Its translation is CAWSVSLQEQFF. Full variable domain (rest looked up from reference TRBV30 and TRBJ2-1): SQTIHQWPATLVQPVGSPLSLECTVEGTSNPNLYWYRQAAGRGLQLLFYSVGIGQISSEVPQNLSASRPQDRQFILSSKKLLLSDSGFYLCAWSVSLQEQFFGPGTRLTVL.

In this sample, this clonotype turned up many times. The CDR3 DNA sequence: TGTGCCAGCAGTTTGACTGCAACTAATGAAAAACTGTTTTTT. This encodes CASSLTATNEKLFF. The chain employs TRBV27 and TRBJ1-4; D gene uncertain. Trimming cost V 3 bases and J 0 bases, with 5 bases left between them. This CDR3 region has 14 residues. Germline V CDR1 and CDR2: MNHEY, SMNVEV (reference sequence). Using reference TRBV27 and TRBJ1-4 for the parts outside the CDR3, the full variable domain is EAQVTQNPRYLITVTGKKLTVTCSQNMNHEYMSWYRQDPGLGLRQIYYSMNVEVTDKGDVPEGYKVSRKEKRNFPLILESPSPNQTSLYFCASSLTATNEKLFFGSGTQLSVL.

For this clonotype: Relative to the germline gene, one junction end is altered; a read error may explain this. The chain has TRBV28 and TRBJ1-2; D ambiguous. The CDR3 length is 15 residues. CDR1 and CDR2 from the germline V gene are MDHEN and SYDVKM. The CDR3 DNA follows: TGTGCCAGCAGTTCTCCGACGGTCCCTAACTATTGCTACACCTTT. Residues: CASSSPTVPNYCYTF.

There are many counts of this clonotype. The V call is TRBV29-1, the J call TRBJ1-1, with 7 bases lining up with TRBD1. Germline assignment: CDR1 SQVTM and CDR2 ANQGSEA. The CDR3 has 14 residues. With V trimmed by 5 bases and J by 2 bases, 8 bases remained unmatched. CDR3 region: CSVSHDRVNTEAFF. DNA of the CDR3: TGCAGCGTTAGCCACGACAGGGTTAACACTGAAGCTTTCTTT.

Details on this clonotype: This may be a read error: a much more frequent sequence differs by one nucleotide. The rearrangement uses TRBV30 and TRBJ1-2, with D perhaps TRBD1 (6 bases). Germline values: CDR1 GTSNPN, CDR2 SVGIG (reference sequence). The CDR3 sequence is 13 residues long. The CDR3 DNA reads TGTGTCTGGATTGTATTAGTAGGGGGAAGCTACACCTTC. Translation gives CVWIVLVGGSYTF. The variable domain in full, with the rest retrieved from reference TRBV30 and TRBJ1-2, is SQTIHQWPATLVQPVGSPLSLECTVEGTSNPNLYWYRQAAGRGLQLLFYSVGIGQISSEVPQNLSASRPQDRQFILSSKKLLLSDSGFYLCVWIVLVGGSYTFGSGTRLTVV.

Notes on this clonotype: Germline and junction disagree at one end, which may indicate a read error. The CDR3 nucleotides are TGTGCCAGCAGTTTATTGCGGCAGTATTCAGATACTCAGTATTTT. Its translation is CASSLLRQYSDTQYF. The chain uses TRBV12-3 or TRBV12-4 and TRBJ2-3; D remains ambiguous. CDR3 length equals 15 residues.

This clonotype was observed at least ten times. The CDR3 bases are TGTGCCAGCAGTGACCCCGGGAATTACAATGAGCAGTTCTTC. This encodes CASSDPGNYNEQFF. The V call is TRBV2, the J call TRBJ2-1, with D possibly TRBD2 on 5 matching bases. CDR1 and CDR2 from the germline V gene are SNHLY and FYNNEI. Trimming cost V 3 bases and J 4 bases, with 10 bases left between them. The CDR3 is 14 residues long. Full variable domain (rest looked up from reference TRBV2 and TRBJ2-1): EPEVTQTPSHQVTQMGQEVILRCVPISNHLYFYWYRQILGQKVEFLVSFYNNEISEKSEIFDDQFSVERPDGSNFTLKIRSTKLEDSAMYFCASSDPGNYNEQFFGPGTRLTVL.

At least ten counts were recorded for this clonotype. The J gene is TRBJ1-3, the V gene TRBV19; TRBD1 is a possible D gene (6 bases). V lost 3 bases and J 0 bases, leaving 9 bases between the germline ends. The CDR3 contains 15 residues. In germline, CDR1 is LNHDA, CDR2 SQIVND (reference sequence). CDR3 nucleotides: TGTGCCAGTAGTATCAGGGGCCCCTCTGGAAACACCATATATTTT. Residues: CASSIRGPSGNTIYF.

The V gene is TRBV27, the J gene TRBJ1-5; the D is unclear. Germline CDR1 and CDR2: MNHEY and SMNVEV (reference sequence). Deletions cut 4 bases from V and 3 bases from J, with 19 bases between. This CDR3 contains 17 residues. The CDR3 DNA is TGTGCCAGCAGTTCCCTCGGTGAAGGGTTGTACAATCAGCCCCAGCATTTT. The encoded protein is CASSSLGEGLYNQPQHF.